This paragraph covers one T cell receptor (beta chain) sequence. The antigen this receptor binds is unknown. One base away there is no much larger clone; base qualities are not given. TCRbeta CDR3 regions were amplified from genomic DNA using the immunoSEQ Assay, a bias-controlled multiplex PCR. On the study's bioinformatics: Nucleated cell counts per sample were estimated from amplification of reference gene primers within the assay. To quantify the absolute abundance of each unique TCRbeta CDR3 rearrangement, sequence reads were collapsed and filtered. Productive Simpson clonality was computed per sample as the square root of Simpson's diversity index over productive rearrangements. The source is immuneACCESS, and TCRdb retained only in-frame sequences with V and J called. Part of the clones is not carried over; for the studies checked, unresolved V genes explain less than half of this, and the remainder is unexplained. That table is the source of V, J and clone size, and D and trimming were worked out from the DNA. The sample data list around 97,000 clones, and about 90% of these were observed just once. 6.2% of the sample comes from the top ten.

The collaborating institutions used their own protocols to collect whole blood in K2EDTA tubes. For TCRbeta analysis, collaborators shipped samples in one of three forms: frozen whole blood, isolated PBMCs, or DNA extracted from either of those sample types. The sample comes from a study of blood T cell repertoires in COVID-19 (dated by TCRdb to 2020 to 2022). About the investigation overall: The collaborator samples originated in the United States, Italy and Spain and spanned the acute and convalescent phases of COVID-19. The prospective study material was composed of cDNA or gDNA derived from T cells, B-cell-depleted T cells, or PBMCs. The dataset comprised deeply sampled blood TCRbeta repertoires from subjects exposed to, actively infected with, or recovered from COVID-19. The repertoires were released in a freely available public database meant as a resource for research on the immune response to SARS-CoV-2. The samples were drawn from the first 160 participants of the ongoing ImmuneRACE study and from under 1,500 subjects provided by 6 global collaborators. Nearly every sample came with metadata listing a de-identified subject ID, COVID-19 status, age in years and sex. Where available, HLA class I and class II types were obtained from metadata supplied by the sample provider rather than from assay-based typing.

Beyond this particular receptor, the publication reports: How much clinical and demographic metadata was included differed by source and by participant, and the metadata was provided uncurated.

Trimming removed 0 bases from V and 6 bases from J; the gene matches leave 7 bases unexplained. For CDR1 and CDR2, the germline V gene lists SQVTM and ANQGSEA. From the cysteine up to the phenylalanine, the CDR3 has a length of 14 residues. The read is trimmed to its CDR3 DNA, 42 bases read in frame from base 1. Sequencing input: peripheral blood. Recombination joined TRBV29-1 with TRBJ2-7; TRBD2 agrees with 8 junctional bases. This clonotype was obtained from a human donor in a cohort sampled during active COVID-19. The nucleotide sequence is TGCAGCGTTGAAGACCCGTTACGGGGGGGCGAGCAGTACTTC. This translates into CSVEDPLRGGEQYF.